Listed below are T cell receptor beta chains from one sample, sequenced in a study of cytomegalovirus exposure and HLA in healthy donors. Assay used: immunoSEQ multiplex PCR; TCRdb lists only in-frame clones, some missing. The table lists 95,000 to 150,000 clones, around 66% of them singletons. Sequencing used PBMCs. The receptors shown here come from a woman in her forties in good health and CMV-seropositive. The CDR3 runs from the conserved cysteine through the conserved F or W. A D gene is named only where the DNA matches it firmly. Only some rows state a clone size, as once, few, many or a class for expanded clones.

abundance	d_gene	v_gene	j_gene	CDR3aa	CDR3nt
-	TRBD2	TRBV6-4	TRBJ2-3	CASSDQASGARDTQYF	TGTGCCAGCAGTGACCAGGCTAGCGGGGCCCGGGATACGCAGTATTTT
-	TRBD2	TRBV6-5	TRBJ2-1	CASSSGTSGREQFF	TGTGCCAGCAGTTCCGGGACTAGCGGGAGGGAACAGTTCTTC
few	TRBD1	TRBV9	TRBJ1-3	CASSAANRGRGVEYSGNTIYF	TGTGCCAGCAGCGCCGCAAACAGGGGGCGCGGTGTTGAGTACTCTGGAAACACCATATATTTT
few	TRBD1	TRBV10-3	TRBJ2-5	CAISESGRGRETQYF	TGTGCCATCAGTGAGTCCGGCAGGGGGCGAGAGACCCAGTACTTC
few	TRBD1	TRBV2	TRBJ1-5	CATGTGLNQPQHF	TGTGCCACAGGGACAGGCCTCAATCAGCCCCAGCATTTT
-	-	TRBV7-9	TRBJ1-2	CASSLGQGGDYGYTF	TGTGCCAGCAGCTTAGGGCAGGGAGGGGACTATGGCTACACCTTC
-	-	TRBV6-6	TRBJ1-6	CASNPTGSNSPLHF	TGTGCCAGCAATCCGACAGGATCGAATTCACCCCTCCACTTT
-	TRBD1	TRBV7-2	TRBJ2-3	CASSLEQQGNADTQYF	TGTGCCAGCAGCTTGGAACAACAGGGGAATGCAGATACGCAGTATTTT
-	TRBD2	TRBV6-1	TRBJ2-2	CASSALAGVSTGELFF	TGTGCCAGCAGTGCACTAGCGGGAGTATCCACCGGGGAGCTGTTTTTT
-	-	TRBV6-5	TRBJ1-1	CASSYSRRNTEAFF	TGTGCCAGCAGTTACTCGCGGCGGAACACTGAAGCTTTCTTT
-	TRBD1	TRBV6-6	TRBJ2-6	CASSTGVGANVLTF	TGTGCCAGCAGTACAGGGGTAGGGGCCAACGTCCTGACTTTC
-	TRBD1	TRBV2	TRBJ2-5	CASSEGGQGETQYF	TGTGCCAGCAGTGAGGGGGGACAGGGAGAGACCCAGTACTTC
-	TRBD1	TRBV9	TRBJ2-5	CASSPPPGQGNQETQYF	TGTGCCAGCAGCCCCCCCCCGGGACAGGGGAATCAAGAGACCCAGTACTTC
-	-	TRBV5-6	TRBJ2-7	CASSLTPSSYEQYF	TGTGCCAGCAGCTTGACCCCGAGCTCCTACGAGCAGTACTTC
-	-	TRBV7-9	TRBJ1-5	CASSLSVYQPQHF	TGTGCCAGCAGCTTGTCGGTTTACCAGCCCCAGCATTTT
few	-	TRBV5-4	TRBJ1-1	CASSPGAMNTEAFF	TGTGCCAGCAGCCCAGGGGCCATGAACACTGAAGCTTTCTTT
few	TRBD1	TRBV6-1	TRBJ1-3	CASSEAQGARGNTIYF	TGTGCCAGCAGTGAAGCGCAGGGGGCGCGTGGAAACACCATATATTTT
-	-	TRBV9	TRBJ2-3	CASSGGGTSTDTQYF	TGTGCCAGCAGCGGAGGAGGGACGAGCACAGATACGCAGTATTTT
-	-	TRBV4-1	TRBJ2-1	CASSQEALVEYEQFF	TGCGCCAGCAGCCAAGAGGCCCTCGTGGAGTATGAGCAGTTCTTC
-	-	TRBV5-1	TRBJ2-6	CASSLATAGANVLTF	TGCGCCAGCAGCTTGGCGACAGCGGGGGCCAACGTCCTGACTTTC
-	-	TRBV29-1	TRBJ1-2	CSAPTDYGYTF	TGCAGCGCACCGACAGACTATGGCTACACCTTC
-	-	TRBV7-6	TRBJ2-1	CASSPSLPSDYNEQFF	TGTGCCAGCAGCCCCAGCTTACCTAGCGACTACAATGAGCAGTTCTTC
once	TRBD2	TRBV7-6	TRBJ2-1	CASSLGNSGRLPSYNEQFF	TGTGCCAGCAGCTTAGGAAACAGCGGGAGGCTCCCCTCCTACAATGAGCAGTTCTTC
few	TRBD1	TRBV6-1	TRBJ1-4	CASSPGGTVSEKLFF	TGTGCCAGCAGCCCAGGAGGGACAGTTAGTGAAAAACTGTTTTTT
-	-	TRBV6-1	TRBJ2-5	CASTGLQETQYF	TGTGCCAGCACGGGACTCCAAGAGACCCAGTACTTC
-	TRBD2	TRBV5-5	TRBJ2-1	CATGTNYNEQFF	TGTGCCACCGGGACTAACTACAATGAGCAGTTCTTC
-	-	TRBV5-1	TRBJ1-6	CASSLDRQDNSPLHF	TGCGCCAGCAGCTTGGACCGACAGGATAATTCACCCCTCCACTTT
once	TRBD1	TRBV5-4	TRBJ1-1	CASSETGAGMNTEAFF	TGTGCCAGCAGCGAGACAGGGGCGGGAATGAACACTGAAGCTTTCTTT
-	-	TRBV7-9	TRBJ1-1	CSSSLVQGKNTEAFF	TGTTCCAGCAGCTTAGTGCAGGGGAAAAACACTGAAGCTTTCTTT
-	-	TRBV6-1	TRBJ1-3	CASSFSADSGNAIYF	TGTGCCAGCAGTTTTTCGGCAGACTCTGGAAACGCCATATATTTT
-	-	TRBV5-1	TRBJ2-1	CASSLGQALDEQFF	TGCGCCAGCAGCTTGGGACAGGCTCTCGATGAGCAGTTCTTC
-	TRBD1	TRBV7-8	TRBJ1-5	CASSRQGDQPQHF	TGTGCCAGCAGTCGACAGGGAGATCAGCCCCAGCATTTT
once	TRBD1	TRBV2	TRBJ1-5	CASSESVLQGDNQPQHF	TGTGCCAGCAGTGAATCGGTGTTACAGGGGGACAATCAGCCCCAGCATTTT
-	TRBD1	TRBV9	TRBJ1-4	CASSVLGGEGEKLFF	TGTGCCAGCAGCGTACTAGGGGGCGAGGGAGAAAAACTGTTTTTT
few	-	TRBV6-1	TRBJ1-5	CASSETGSNQPQHF	TGTGCCAGCAGTGAAACAGGAAGCAATCAGCCCCAGCATTTT
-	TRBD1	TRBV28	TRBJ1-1	CASTPGQGTGEAFF	TGTGCCAGCACCCCGGGACAGGGGACGGGTGAAGCTTTCTTT
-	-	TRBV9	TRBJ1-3	CASSKGTTSGNTIYF	TGTGCCAGCAGCAAAGGGACAACCTCTGGAAACACCATATATTTT
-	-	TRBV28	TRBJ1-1	CASSLVAPTEAFF	TGTGCCAGCAGTTTAGTGGCCCCCACTGAAGCTTTCTTT
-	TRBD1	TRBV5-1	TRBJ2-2	CASSLLRDRVQTGELFF	TGCGCCAGCAGCTTATTAAGGGACAGGGTTCAAACCGGGGAGCTGTTTTTT
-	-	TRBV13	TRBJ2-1	CASSRGAASSYNEQFF	TGTGCCAGCAGCCGGGGGGCTGCTAGCTCCTACAATGAGCAGTTCTTC
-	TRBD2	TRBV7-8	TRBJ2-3	CASSIFRLAGPDTQYF	TGTGCCAGCAGCATATTCAGACTAGCGGGGCCAGATACGCAGTATTTT
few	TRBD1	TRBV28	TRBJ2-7	CASSPSQGAVYEQYF	TGTGCCAGCAGTCCTAGCCAGGGGGCAGTCTACGAGCAGTACTTC
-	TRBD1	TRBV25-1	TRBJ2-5	CASRSPGTESSTQYF	TGTGCCAGCAGAAGTCCCGGGACAGAGTCATCGACCCAGTACTTC
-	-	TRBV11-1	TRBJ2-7	CASSRGVTYEQYF	TGTGCCAGCAGCCGCGGAGTAACCTACGAGCAGTACTTC
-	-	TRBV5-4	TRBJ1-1	CASTTREARFTEAFF	TGTGCCAGCACTACCCGAGAGGCCCGGTTCACTGAAGCTTTCTTT
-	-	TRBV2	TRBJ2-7	CASRQAVYEQYF	TGTGCCAGCAGGCAAGCGGTATACGAGCAGTACTTC
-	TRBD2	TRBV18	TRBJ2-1	CASSPLAGSYNEQFF	TGTGCCAGCTCACCACTAGCGGGGTCCTACAATGAGCAGTTCTTC
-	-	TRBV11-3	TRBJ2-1	CASSLETANNEQFF	TGTGCCAGCAGCTTGGAGACAGCAAACAATGAGCAGTTCTTC
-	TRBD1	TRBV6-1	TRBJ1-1	CANRAGQAPYTEAFF	TGTGCCAACAGGGCGGGACAGGCTCCGTACACTGAAGCTTTCTTT
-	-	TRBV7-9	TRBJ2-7	CASTDQPGINEQYF	TGTGCCAGCACTGATCAGCCGGGAATAAACGAGCAGTACTTC
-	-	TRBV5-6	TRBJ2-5	CASSWRDRNFEETQYF	TGTGCCAGCAGCTGGCGGGACAGAAATTTTGAAGAGACCCAGTACTTC
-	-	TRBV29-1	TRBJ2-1	CSVAAVSSYNEQFF	TGCAGCGTTGCCGCGGTTAGCTCCTACAATGAGCAGTTCTTC
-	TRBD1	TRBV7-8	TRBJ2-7	CASSLVTGQGSYEQYF	TGTGCCAGCAGCTTAGTAACGGGACAGGGCTCCTACGAGCAGTACTTC
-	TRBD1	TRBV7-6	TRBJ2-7	CASSLGTGVAYEQYF	TGTGCCAGCAGCTTAGGGACAGGGGTAGCCTACGAGCAGTACTTC
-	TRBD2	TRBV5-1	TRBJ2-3	CASSLEVAGGTDTQYF	TGCGCCAGCAGCTTGGAGGTAGCGGGGGGCACAGATACGCAGTATTTT
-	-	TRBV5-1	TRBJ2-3	CASSLQGSTSTDTQYF	TGCGCCAGCAGCCTTCAGGGGTCTACTAGCACAGATACGCAGTATTTT
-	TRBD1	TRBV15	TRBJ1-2	CATSRPLTPGQGAYGYTF	TGTGCCACCAGCAGGCCGCTAACCCCGGGACAGGGGGCATATGGCTACACCTTC
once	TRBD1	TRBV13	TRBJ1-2	CASSSGQYYGYTF	TGTGCCAGCAGCTCGGGACAGTACTATGGCTACACCTTC
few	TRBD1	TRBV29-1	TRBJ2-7	CSVWGQGISYEQYF	TGCAGCGTGTGGGGACAGGGGATATCCTACGAGCAGTACTTC
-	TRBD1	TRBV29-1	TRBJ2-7	CSVMRDRAYEQYF	TGCAGCGTTATGCGGGACAGGGCCTACGAGCAGTACTTC